This T cell receptor (beta chain) came from a study of siplizumab effects on memory and regulatory T cells. It was roughly 99,000 TCR templates that were assayed per sample. Clones were sequenced by immunoSEQ multiplex PCR, and TCRdb holds only the in-frame ones, with some missing. The repertoire includes 95,000 to 110,000 clones, over 90% of them detected once, and around 0.62% sits in the top ten. For this clone: The antigen remains unidentified.

Study-level points and caveats: Treg origin accounted for an average of roughly 65% of mappable alloreactive CD4+ clones with siplizumab and about 27% in controls. No assignable naive or memory phenotype existed for roughly 80-97% of proliferating CD4+ or CD8+ clones. Major contributors to the alloresponse seemed to be naive T cells, which also appeared more diverse than memory cells.

The sequence was obtained from a human donor in good health. Sequenced input: Tregs sorted from blood.

The CDR3 nucleotides are TGTGCCAGCAGCCAAAAACCCGCGGGAGATACGCAGTATTTT. This gives the protein CASSQKPAGDTQYF. V gene TRBV13 combines with J gene TRBJ2-3; the D gene is possibly TRBD2 (5 bases). The germline CDR1 and CDR2 sequences are PRHDT and FYEKMQ (reference sequence). The CDR3 runs to 14 residues. Trimming removed 5 bases from V and 5 bases from J, with 14 bases in between.